The entry below gives a single T cell receptor beta chain sequence along with its context. Its antigen remains undetermined. Base-call qualities are not available, and no considerably larger clone is one nucleotide away. The V and J ends are trimmed by 5 bases and 4 bases, leaving 14 bases between them. As encoded in the germline V gene, CDR1 is MDHEN while CDR2 is SYDVKM. From its cysteine to its phenylalanine, the CDR3 spans 15 amino acids. Only CDR3 DNA is held: 45 bases, read in frame from base 1. This sample was included in a study of control samples from healthy donors and cancer patients (dated by TCRdb to 2020 to 2022). Library preparation was by the immunoSEQ multiplex PCR assay. The clones in this table, taken by TCRdb from immuneACCESS, are in-frame only. Not every clone is retained; where verified, under half of the shortfall comes from an unresolved V gene, and the cause of the rest is unknown. The sample includes about 69,000 clones, with approximately 84% observed a single time. The ten largest clonotypes hold approximately 2.8% of the sample.

The receptor's source is a woman aged 45-65 years with lung cancer. Sequencing was performed on PBMCs. The chain joins TRBV28 to TRBJ2-2; TRBD1 is perhaps the D gene, given 6 matching bases. The bases read TGTGCCAGCAGTCCTCTTACAGGGACCACCGGGGAGCTGTTTTTT. Its protein product is CASSPLTGTTGELFF.